A selection of T cell receptor beta chains follows, all from one sample in a study of blood T cell repertoires in COVID-19. This table comes from immunoSEQ multiplex PCR, and its TCRdb copy is limited to in-frame clones, with some not included. The repertoire holds over 15,000 clones, with roughly 91% as singletons. The sample was peripheral blood. These receptors all come from a man aged 60 to 69 with acute or convalescent COVID-19. Both conserved end residues are part of each CDR3. The order of the fields is clone size, J gene, V gene, D gene, CDR3 protein, CDR3 DNA. A D gene is named only where the DNA matches it firmly. Size values are once, few and many counts, or a class for expanded clones, and some rows have none.

clone size: .
J gene: TRBJ1-6
V gene: TRBV3-1/TRBV3-2
D gene: TRBD1
CDR3 protein: CASSPGTAYNSPLHF
CDR3 DNA: TGTGCCAGCAGCCCGGGGACAGCTTATAATTCACCCCTCCACTTT

clone size: .
J gene: TRBJ2-5
V gene: TRBV7-8
D gene: TRBD2
CDR3 protein: CASSLVAGGPETQYF
CDR3 DNA: TGTGCCAGCAGCTTAGTAGCGGGAGGGCCCGAGACCCAGTACTTC

clone size: few
J gene: TRBJ2-7
V gene: TRBV25-1
D gene: .
CDR3 protein: CASSNRESETYEQYF
CDR3 DNA: TGTGCCAGCAGTAACCGGGAATCAGAGACTTACGAGCAGTACTTC

clone size: once
J gene: TRBJ2-5
V gene: TRBV29-1
D gene: TRBD1
CDR3 protein: CSVTGQETQYF
CDR3 DNA: TGCAGCGTGACAGGGCAGGAGACCCAGTACTTC

clone size: .
J gene: TRBJ1-2
V gene: TRBV10-2
D gene: TRBD1
CDR3 protein: CASSEQGDRLSNYGYTF
CDR3 DNA: TGCGCCAGCAGTGAACAGGGGGACCGCCTCTCTAACTATGGCTACACCTTC

clone size: .
J gene: TRBJ2-5
V gene: TRBV5-1
D gene: .
CDR3 protein: CASRESQETQYF
CDR3 DNA: TGCGCCAGCCGGGAGTCCCAAGAGACCCAGTACTTC

clone size: once
J gene: TRBJ1-3
V gene: TRBV28
D gene: .
CDR3 protein: CASSFPGAGGNTIYF
CDR3 DNA: TGTGCCAGCAGTTTTCCCGGGGCGGGGGGAAACACCATATATTTT

clone size: .
J gene: TRBJ2-1
V gene: TRBV30
D gene: TRBD2
CDR3 protein: CARTGLAYNEQFF
CDR3 DNA: TGTGCCCGGACCGGACTAGCTTACAATGAGCAGTTCTTC

clone size: .
J gene: TRBJ1-5
V gene: TRBV5-8
D gene: .
CDR3 protein: CASSLPPGATQPQHF
CDR3 DNA: TGTGCCAGCAGCTTGCCCCCAGGGGCCACTCAGCCCCAGCATTTT

clone size: .
J gene: TRBJ2-5
V gene: TRBV18
D gene: .
CDR3 protein: CASSLNGDETQYF
CDR3 DNA: TGTGCCAGCTCACTGAACGGGGATGAGACCCAGTACTTC

clone size: few
J gene: TRBJ2-2
V gene: TRBV30
D gene: .
CDR3 protein: CAYTDTGELFF
CDR3 DNA: TGTGCCTACACAGACACCGGGGAGCTGTTTTTT

clone size: once
J gene: TRBJ1-1
V gene: TRBV5-1
D gene: TRBD1
CDR3 protein: CASSLEGQGRTEAFF
CDR3 DNA: TGCGCCAGCAGCTTAGAAGGACAGGGTCGTACCGAAGCTTTCTTT

clone size: .
J gene: TRBJ1-3
V gene: TRBV9
D gene: TRBD1
CDR3 protein: CASSVSRTGVRSGNTIYF
CDR3 DNA: TGTGCCAGCAGCGTCTCCCGGACAGGGGTGAGGTCTGGAAACACCATATATTTT

clone size: .
J gene: TRBJ1-5
V gene: TRBV21-1
D gene: .
CDR3 protein: CASSRPWTGNQPQHF
CDR3 DNA: TGTGCCAGCAGCAGGCCCTGGACTGGCAATCAGCCCCAGCATTTT

clone size: once
J gene: TRBJ2-2
V gene: TRBV5-1
D gene: TRBD1
CDR3 protein: CASSLRQGRTGELFF
CDR3 DNA: TGCGCCAGCAGCTTGAGACAGGGAAGGACCGGGGAGCTGTTTTTT

clone size: .
J gene: TRBJ2-7
V gene: TRBV4-2
D gene: TRBD2
CDR3 protein: CASSQSGTTGTYEQYF
CDR3 DNA: TGTGCCAGCAGCCAATCCGGGACTACTGGAACCTACGAGCAGTACTTC

clone size: once
J gene: TRBJ1-4
V gene: TRBV2
D gene: TRBD1
CDR3 protein: CASRYRGAPNEKLFF
CDR3 DNA: TGTGCCAGCAGGTACAGGGGAGCCCCGAATGAAAAACTGTTTTTT

clone size: once
J gene: TRBJ1-5
V gene: TRBV19
D gene: TRBD1
CDR3 protein: CASSMTGLGSNQPQHF
CDR3 DNA: TGTGCCAGTAGTATGACAGGGTTAGGTAGCAATCAGCCCCAGCATTTT

clone size: .
J gene: TRBJ2-2
V gene: TRBV5-8
D gene: .
CDR3 protein: CASSMRSGELFF
CDR3 DNA: TGTGCCAGCAGCATGAGATCCGGGGAGCTGTTTTTT

clone size: .
J gene: TRBJ1-1
V gene: TRBV5-4
D gene: .
CDR3 protein: CASSLDQGGTEAFF
CDR3 DNA: TGTGCCAGCAGCTTGGATCAGGGTGGCACTGAAGCTTTCTTT

clone size: .
J gene: TRBJ1-1
V gene: TRBV19
D gene: TRBD1
CDR3 protein: CAATGVTEAFF
CDR3 DNA: TGTGCCGCGACAGGGGTCACTGAAGCTTTCTTT

clone size: .
J gene: TRBJ2-1
V gene: TRBV27
D gene: TRBD2
CDR3 protein: CASSLSSGTYNEQFF
CDR3 DNA: TGTGCCAGCAGTTTAAGTAGCGGGACTTACAATGAGCAGTTCTTC

clone size: .
J gene: TRBJ2-2
V gene: TRBV19
D gene: .
CDR3 protein: CASSMQGTNTGELFF
CDR3 DNA: TGTGCCAGTAGTATGCAGGGTACTAACACCGGGGAGCTGTTTTTT

clone size: .
J gene: TRBJ1-1
V gene: TRBV5-1
D gene: .
CDR3 protein: CASSQQQVVGTEAFF
CDR3 DNA: TGCGCCAGCAGCCAACAACAGGTGGTTGGAACTGAAGCTTTCTTT

clone size: .
J gene: TRBJ2-2
V gene: TRBV5-4
D gene: TRBD1
CDR3 protein: CASSPGQGAGELFF
CDR3 DNA: TGTGCCAGCAGCCCCGGACAGGGAGCCGGGGAGCTGTTTTTT

clone size: .
J gene: TRBJ2-1
V gene: TRBV30
D gene: .
CDR3 protein: CAWSAIGGYNEQFF
CDR3 DNA: TGTGCCTGGAGCGCCATCGGCGGATACAATGAGCAGTTCTTC

clone size: .
J gene: TRBJ2-6
V gene: TRBV5-1
D gene: TRBD1
CDR3 protein: CASSEGTAGANVLTF
CDR3 DNA: TGCGCCAGCAGCGAGGGGACAGCTGGGGCCAACGTCCTGACTTTC

clone size: .
J gene: TRBJ1-3
V gene: TRBV11-2
D gene: TRBD1
CDR3 protein: CASSIRQGNSGNTIYF
CDR3 DNA: TGTGCCAGCAGCATTCGACAGGGAAACTCTGGAAACACCATATATTTT

clone size: .
J gene: TRBJ2-7
V gene: TRBV28
D gene: .
CDR3 protein: CASSLPGLVYEQYF
CDR3 DNA: TGTGCCAGCAGTCTCCCGGGACTCGTCTACGAGCAGTACTTC

clone size: .
J gene: TRBJ2-1
V gene: TRBV7-8
D gene: TRBD2
CDR3 protein: CASSFVIGGLAGGQDNEQFF
CDR3 DNA: TGTGCCAGCAGCTTTGTAATCGGGGGACTAGCGGGTGGGCAAGACAATGAGCAGTTCTTC

clone size: once
J gene: TRBJ1-6
V gene: TRBV5-1
D gene: TRBD1
CDR3 protein: CASSLQGADSPLHF
CDR3 DNA: TGCGCCAGCAGCTTGCAGGGGGCAGATTCACCCCTCCACTTT

clone size: .
J gene: TRBJ2-3
V gene: TRBV6-5
D gene: TRBD1
CDR3 protein: CASSYGTGTDTQYF
CDR3 DNA: TGTGCCAGCAGTTATGGGACAGGCACAGATACGCAGTATTTT

clone size: once
J gene: TRBJ1-1
V gene: TRBV6-5
D gene: TRBD1
CDR3 protein: CASSLSGQGTEAFF
CDR3 DNA: TGTGCCAGCAGTCTTAGCGGACAGGGGACTGAAGCTTTCTTT

clone size: .
J gene: TRBJ2-7
V gene: TRBV6-5
D gene: .
CDR3 protein: CASSYSVAVPWEQYF
CDR3 DNA: TGTGCCAGCAGTTACTCGGTGGCGGTTCCGTGGGAGCAGTACTTC

clone size: .
J gene: TRBJ2-5
V gene: TRBV2
D gene: TRBD1
CDR3 protein: CASRPGTGGQETQYF
CDR3 DNA: TGTGCCAGCAGGCCCGGGACAGGGGGCCAAGAGACCCAGTACTTC

clone size: .
J gene: TRBJ1-2
V gene: TRBV18
D gene: .
CDR3 protein: CASSPGQSYGYTF
CDR3 DNA: TGTGCCAGCTCACCAGGGCAGAGCTATGGCTACACCTTC

clone size: .
J gene: TRBJ1-5
V gene: TRBV10-2
D gene: TRBD1
CDR3 protein: CASRDRGDPGQPQHF
CDR3 DNA: TGCGCCAGCCGGGACAGGGGGGACCCAGGTCAGCCCCAGCATTTT

clone size: .
J gene: TRBJ1-1
V gene: TRBV3-1/TRBV3-2
D gene: .
CDR3 protein: CVSSQDGPQGNTEAFF
CDR3 DNA: TGTGTCAGCAGCCAAGATGGGCCCCAAGGAAACACTGAAGCTTTCTTT

clone size: .
J gene: TRBJ2-5
V gene: TRBV15
D gene: .
CDR3 protein: CATSRAGTRETQYF
CDR3 DNA: TGTGCCACCAGCAGAGCCGGGACTCGAGAGACCCAGTACTTC

clone size: .
J gene: TRBJ1-5
V gene: TRBV10-3
D gene: TRBD1
CDR3 protein: CAISEAPPGQGGYSNQPQHF
CDR3 DNA: TGTGCCATCAGTGAGGCCCCCCCGGGACAGGGAGGGTATAGCAATCAGCCCCAGCATTTT